This record looks at one T cell receptor beta chain sequence and its context. The target antigen is unknown. The data were obtained in a study of T cell repertoires in ileal Crohn's disease. Findings and caveats of the study: High-frequency clones were more common in sorted CD8 than CD4 cells.

Sequencing used immunoSEQ multiplex PCR; TCRdb keeps in-frame clones, though not all of them. The sample contains around 13,000 clones, around four fifths of which appear only once. Between the trimmed V and J ends, which lost 4 bases and 10 bases, there was a span of 8 bases. This CDR3 has 12 residues. Germline lookup yields CDR1 MNHEY and CDR2 SVGAGI. Time point described: neoterminal ileum biopsy at postoperative endoscopy, about 6 months after surgery. Eligibility required adulthood, ileal or ileocolonic Crohn's disease and indicated ileocolonic resection. The sample consisted of ileal tissue. This clonotype was sampled from an adult with Crohn's disease. The chain uses TRBV6-5 and TRBJ1-6; possible D gene TRBD1, 6 bases. DNA of the CDR3: TGTGCCAGCAGTTCAGGGGTCTCACCCCTCCACTTT. It translates to CASSSGVSPLHF.